Detailed here is one TCR beta chain. The antigen remains unidentified. This sample is part of a study of cytomegalovirus exposure and HLA in healthy donors. The PCR contained 60 Vbeta and 13 Jbeta primers. The assay was immunoSEQ multiplex PCR, and TCRdb's table has in-frame clones only and misses some. Of roughly 170,000 clones in the sample, 75% to 85% were seen once. This CDR3 has 15 amino acids. Per germline, CDR1 SGHVS and CDR2 FQNEAQ. Losses at the gene ends were 6 bases for V and 4 bases for J; bases not matched to a gene: 9. Overall study findings and caveats: HLA alleles were associated with some 17,000 TCR beta sequences in a later analysis at 0.05 false discovery rate. According to an earlier analysis, most TCR beta V segments yielded productive rearrangements about 90% or about 30% of the time.

This chain uses TRBV7-8 with TRBJ1-2; 9 positions match TRBD1. The sample consisted of PBMCs. The clonotype comes from a girl aged 2 to 10 in good health and CMV-seropositive. The CDR3 protein is CASSFPGQGTYGYTF. CDR3 bases: TGTGCCAGCAGTTTTCCGGGACAGGGTACCTATGGCTACACCTTC.